The rows below give T cell receptor beta chains drawn from one sample of a study of sequential checkpoint blockade in melanoma. Here immunoSEQ multiplex PCR was the method, and the copy in TCRdb shows in-frame clones only, minus some. The repertoire holds around 7,000 clones, with about 84% as singletons. This specimen consisted of CD8+ T cells sorted from blood (inferred from file names), obtained from a patient given nivolumab and ipilimumab in sequence. The receptors here all came from a human donor with melanoma. The CDR3 runs from the conserved cysteine through the conserved F or W. Fields, in order: D gene, clone size, J gene, CDR3 length, V gene, CDR3 protein, CDR3 DNA. D genes are given only for firm matches. Clone size appears in some rows only: once, few, many, or a class for an expanded clone.

. . TRBJ2-1 15 TRBV19 CASSIGSWSYNEQFF TGTGCCAGTAGTATCGGGAGCTGGTCCTACAATGAGCAGTTCTTC
TRBD2 . TRBJ2-1 16 TRBV28 CASSWGRAGAYNEQFF TGTGCCAGCAGTTGGGGCCGGGCGGGAGCCTACAATGAGCAGTTCTTC
. . TRBJ2-5 15 TRBV5-1 CASSYHQQGSETQYF TGCGCCAGCAGCTACCACCAACAGGGTTCGGAGACCCAGTACTTC
TRBD1 . TRBJ2-7 14 TRBV19 CASSIGTGGYEQYF TGTGCCAGTAGTATTGGGACAGGGGGCTACGAGCAGTACTTC
TRBD1 . TRBJ2-2 16 TRBV9 CASSVEAGGSTGELFF TGTGCCAGCAGCGTAGAGGCAGGGGGCTCCACCGGGGAGCTGTTTTTT
. . TRBJ2-3 14 TRBV27 CASSFSVLSDTQYF TGTGCCAGCAGTTTCTCCGTTCTCTCAGATACGCAGTATTTT
. . TRBJ2-7 18 TRBV10-3 CAISELAIRQGGAYEQYF TGTGCCATCAGTGAGCTCGCAATTCGTCAGGGCGGAGCCTACGAGCAGTACTTC
. . TRBJ2-7 13 TRBV2 CASRLSTGSEQYF TGTGCCAGCAGGCTCTCTACAGGGAGCGAGCAGTACTTC
. . TRBJ2-1 14 TRBV5-6 CASSLGPNNNEQFF TGTGCCAGCAGCTTGGGCCCGAACAACAATGAGCAGTTCTTC
. few TRBJ2-7 15 TRBV27 CASSSPGTYPYEQYF TGTGCCAGCAGTTCCCCCGGGACATATCCCTACGAGCAGTACTTC
TRBD1 . TRBJ1-1 14 TRBV5-8 CASSSRQGDTEAFF TGTGCCAGCAGCTCCAGACAGGGGGACACTGAAGCTTTCTTT
. . TRBJ2-3 17 TRBV2 CASRSLGGLPAADTQYF TGTGCCAGCAGATCTCTCGGGGGGCTCCCGGCGGCAGATACGCAGTATTTT
. . TRBJ1-4 18 TRBV7-9 CASSSRTPQDATNEKLFF TGTGCCAGCAGCTCTCGGACACCCCAAGATGCAACTAATGAAAAACTGTTTTTT
. . TRBJ2-5 14 TRBV5-4 CASSLVADQETQYF TGTGCCAGCAGCTTGGTAGCGGATCAAGAGACCCAGTACTTC
. . TRBJ2-5 15 TRBV27 CASSLLGVGGETQYF TGTGCCAGCAGTTTACTCGGGGTCGGAGGCGAGACCCAGTACTTC
TRBD2 . TRBJ2-1 15 TRBV19 CASSTTASGSYEQFF TGTGCCAGTAGTACGACTGCTAGCGGGAGTTATGAGCAGTTCTTC
TRBD2 . TRBJ2-1 17 TRBV7-9 CASSSIAGRSSYNEQFF TGTGCCAGCAGTTCTATAGCGGGCCGGAGCTCCTACAATGAGCAGTTCTTC
. . TRBJ2-1 16 TRBV5-8 CASSLPTERPFNEQFF TGTGCCAGCAGCTTGCCGACGGAGAGGCCCTTCAATGAGCAGTTCTTC
. . TRBJ2-7 14 TRBV7-9 CASSLGRVTYEQYF TGTGCCAGCAGCTTAGGGCGGGTCACCTACGAGCAGTACTTC
. . TRBJ1-1 19 TRBV10-3 CAISESLSEGSDLGTEAFF TGTGCCATCAGTGAGTCATTGTCCGAGGGCTCCGATCTTGGCACTGAAGCTTTCTTT
. . TRBJ2-1 15 TRBV13 CASSLESSGYNEQFF TGTGCCAGCAGCTTAGAGAGTAGCGGCTACAATGAGCAGTTCTTC
TRBD1 . TRBJ2-1 16 TRBV5-1 CASSQRQGLRYNEQFF TGCGCCAGCAGCCAGAGACAGGGCCTACGATACAATGAGCAGTTCTTC
TRBD2 . TRBJ2-7 15 TRBV10-2 CASRGGRAGVHEQYF TGCGCCAGCAGGGGCGGGAGGGCCGGGGTGCACGAGCAGTACTTC
. . TRBJ2-1 14 TRBV27 CASSFPGLYNEQFF TGTGCCAGCAGTTTCCCGGGACTTTACAATGAGCAGTTCTTC
TRBD2 . TRBJ2-1 17 TRBV4-2 CASSPPGLAGGPSEQFF TGTGCCAGCAGCCCACCGGGACTAGCGGGAGGACCCTCGGAGCAGTTCTTC
TRBD2 once TRBJ2-3 16 TRBV7-6 CASSLVLAGMADTQYF TGTGCCAGCAGCTTAGTACTAGCGGGGATGGCAGATACGCAGTATTTT
. . TRBJ2-7 15 TRBV9 CASSVGSRGSYEQYF TGTGCCAGCAGCGTAGGTAGCAGAGGGTCCTACGAGCAGTACTTC
. . TRBJ2-6 15 TRBV11-2 CASSTREKGANVLTF TGTGCCAGCAGCACCCGGGAAAAAGGGGCCAACGTCCTGACTTTC
TRBD1 . TRBJ2-7 15 TRBV4-1 CASSHLQGVSYEQYF TGCGCCAGCAGCCACCTACAGGGGGTATCCTACGAGCAGTACTTC
. . TRBJ1-2 17 TRBV25-1 CASSGGVVQGWFYGYTF TGTGCCAGCAGTGGAGGTGTTGTACAGGGATGGTTCTATGGCTACACCTTC
TRBD2 once TRBJ2-7 15 TRBV4-1 CASSQGAGGPGEQYF TGCGCCAGCAGCCAAGGGGCGGGAGGGCCTGGTGAGCAGTACTTC
. . TRBJ2-1 14 TRBV9 CASSVGRGWDEQFF TGTGCCAGCAGCGTAGGCAGGGGCTGGGATGAGCAGTTCTTC
. . TRBJ2-7 13 TRBV28 CASSYSRAYEQYF TGTGCCAGCTCCTACTCACGGGCCTACGAGCAGTACTTC